These T cell receptor beta chains were read from a single sample in a study of T cells in Graves' hyperthyroidism and ophthalmopathy. TCRdb re-called the multiplex PCR reads through MiXCR, storing one row per CDR3 protein. Here the sample spans 600,000 or so distinct CDR3 sequences, 15% to 20% being singletons. The sequenced sample was blood. The source is a young woman with Graves' hyperthyroidism. The CDR3 runs from the conserved cysteine through the conserved F or W. A D gene is named only where the DNA matches it firmly. The size of a clone is reported for some rows only, either as once, few or many, or as a class for expanded clones.

d_gene: TRBD2; v_gene: TRBV3-1; abundance: many; j_gene: TRBJ2-7; CDR3aa: CASRRGTSGSSYEQYF; CDR3nt: TGTGCCAGCAGACGAGGGACTAGCGGGTCCTCCTACGAGCAGTACTTC
d_gene: TRBD1; v_gene: TRBV30; abundance: -; j_gene: TRBJ2-1; CDR3aa: CAWSDHRGEQFF; CDR3nt: TGTGCCTGGAGTGACCACAGGGGGGAGCAGTTCTTC
d_gene: TRBD1; v_gene: TRBV28; abundance: many; j_gene: TRBJ1-5; CDR3aa: CASSFGTGQAYNQPQHF; CDR3nt: TGTGCCAGCAGTTTTGGGACGGGACAGGCCTATAATCAGCCCCAGCATTTT
d_gene: -; v_gene: TRBV7-9; abundance: few; j_gene: TRBJ1-1; CDR3aa: CASSLKGRAAFF; CDR3nt: TGTGCCAGCAGCTTAAAGGGACGGGCTGCTTTCTTT
d_gene: -; v_gene: TRBV11-3; abundance: many; j_gene: TRBJ2-1; CDR3aa: CASSLSPRHNEQFF; CDR3nt: TGTGCCAGCAGCTTATCCCCCCGTCACAATGAGCAGTTCTTC
d_gene: -; v_gene: TRBV6-1; abundance: few; j_gene: TRBJ1-2; CDR3aa: CASYSGRNYGYTF; CDR3nt: TGTGCCAGCTACTCAGGGAGGAACTATGGCTACACCTTC
d_gene: TRBD1; v_gene: TRBV2; abundance: many; j_gene: TRBJ1-1; CDR3aa: CASMVPRRTGQENTEAFF; CDR3nt: TGTGCCAGCATGGTCCCAAGACGAACAGGACAGGAGAACACTGAAGCTTTCTTT
d_gene: TRBD2; v_gene: TRBV9; abundance: -; j_gene: TRBJ2-1; CDR3aa: CASSVSSGRDEQFF; CDR3nt: TGTGCCAGCAGCGTATCTAGCGGGAGGGATGAGCAGTTCTTC
d_gene: -; v_gene: TRBV7-9; abundance: -; j_gene: TRBJ2-7; CDR3aa: CASSLERGMESNEQYF; CDR3nt: TGTGCCAGCAGCTTAGAAAGAGGGATGGAATCGAACGAGCAGTACTTC
d_gene: -; v_gene: TRBV3-1; abundance: many; j_gene: TRBJ2-1; CDR3aa: CASSQDFAAGREQFF; CDR3nt: TGTGCCAGCAGCCAAGATTTCGCGGCGGGGAGAGAGCAGTTCTTC
d_gene: -; v_gene: TRBV7-9; abundance: few; j_gene: TRBJ1-1; CDR3aa: CASSSAAGLHPNTEAFF; CDR3nt: TGTGCCAGCAGCTCCGCGGCAGGCCTTCACCCTAACACTGAAGCTTTCTTT
d_gene: -; v_gene: TRBV7-2; abundance: few; j_gene: TRBJ2-2; CDR3aa: CASSLGQLAGTGELFF; CDR3nt: TGTGCCAGCAGCCTAGGACAGCTCGCGGGCACCGGGGAGCTGTTTTTT
d_gene: -; v_gene: TRBV2; abundance: few; j_gene: TRBJ2-7; CDR3aa: CASRVRQFYEQYF; CDR3nt: TGTGCCAGCAGGGTTCGACAGTTCTACGAGCAGTACTTC
d_gene: -; v_gene: TRBV5-4; abundance: few; j_gene: TRBJ2-1; CDR3aa: CASSPLGGTSNEQFF; CDR3nt: TGTGCCAGCAGCCCCCTCGGGGGTACCTCCAATGAGCAGTTCTTC
d_gene: -; v_gene: TRBV6-1; abundance: many; j_gene: TRBJ1-1; CDR3aa: CASSVMERGNTEAFF; CDR3nt: TGTGCCAGCAGTGTAATGGAGAGGGGGAACACTGAAGCTTTCTTT
d_gene: TRBD1; v_gene: TRBV27; abundance: once; j_gene: TRBJ2-7; CDR3aa: CASSSRQGIRSDYEQYF; CDR3nt: TGTGCCAGCAGTTCCCGACAGGGGATAAGGTCCGACTACGAGCAGTACTTC
d_gene: -; v_gene: TRBV7-6; abundance: -; j_gene: TRBJ1-2; CDR3aa: CASSLYHLNYGYTF; CDR3nt: TGTGCCAGCAGCTTGTACCACTTAAACTATGGCTACACCTTC
d_gene: TRBD2; v_gene: TRBV7-2; abundance: many; j_gene: TRBJ2-5; CDR3aa: CASSSQRGQETQYF; CDR3nt: TGTGCCAGCAGCTCTCAGCGGGGACAAGAGACCCAGTACTTC
d_gene: -; v_gene: TRBV7-9; abundance: -; j_gene: TRBJ1-2; CDR3aa: CASSLTATLGVGYTF; CDR3nt: TGTGCCAGCAGCTTAACGGCGACACTTGGGGTTGGCTACACCTTC
d_gene: -; v_gene: TRBV4-1; abundance: -; j_gene: TRBJ2-1; CDR3aa: CASSHGTGSSNEQFF; CDR3nt: TGCGCCAGCAGCCATGGCACTGGGTCCTCCAATGAGCAGTTCTTC
d_gene: -; v_gene: TRBV20-1; abundance: many; j_gene: TRBJ1-5; CDR3aa: CSARDPGHNNQPQHF; CDR3nt: TGCAGTGCTAGAGATCCGGGACACAACAATCAGCCCCAGCATTTT
d_gene: -; v_gene: TRBV7-9; abundance: many; j_gene: TRBJ2-5; CDR3aa: CASSLVGGTQYF; CDR3nt: TGTGCCAGCAGCTTAGTCGGGGGGACCCAGTACTTC
d_gene: -; v_gene: TRBV30; abundance: few; j_gene: TRBJ2-1; CDR3aa: CCVGLVYEQFF; CDR3nt: TGTTGCGTGGGGCTAGTCTATGAGCAGTTCTTC
d_gene: TRBD1; v_gene: TRBV30; abundance: few; j_gene: TRBJ1-2; CDR3aa: CASYGTGANYGYTF; CDR3nt: TGTGCCTCTTACGGGACAGGGGCCAACTATGGCTACACCTTC
d_gene: -; v_gene: TRBV20-1; abundance: -; j_gene: TRBJ2-4; CDR3aa: CSAQGSLAKNIQYF; CDR3nt: TGCAGTGCCCAGGGATCTTTAGCCAAAAACATTCAGTACTTC
d_gene: TRBD1; v_gene: TRBV6-5; abundance: -; j_gene: TRBJ2-7; CDR3aa: CASSSTGGLSEQYF; CDR3nt: TGTGCCAGCAGTTCAACAGGGGGGCTTAGCGAGCAGTACTTC
d_gene: -; v_gene: TRBV20-1; abundance: -; j_gene: TRBJ2-7; CDR3aa: CSARDLLDSPYEQYF; CDR3nt: TGCAGTGCTAGAGACCTCCTGGACAGCCCCTACGAGCAGTACTTC
d_gene: -; v_gene: TRBV5-1; abundance: few; j_gene: TRBJ2-7; CDR3aa: CASSVGPQAAEQYF; CDR3nt: TGCGCCAGCTCAGTGGGGCCCCAGGCGGCCGAGCAGTACTTC
d_gene: TRBD2; v_gene: TRBV7-2; abundance: many; j_gene: TRBJ2-5; CDR3aa: CASSLGGTSIETQYF; CDR3nt: TGTGCCAGCAGCTTAGGCGGGACTAGTATAGAGACCCAGTACTTC
d_gene: -; v_gene: TRBV6-2/TRBV6-3; abundance: many; j_gene: TRBJ2-1; CDR3aa: CASSSRWASANNEQFF; CDR3nt: TGTGCCAGCAGTTCACGCTGGGCTAGCGCAAACAATGAGCAGTTCTTC
d_gene: -; v_gene: TRBV20-1; abundance: -; j_gene: TRBJ1-1; CDR3aa: CSARDIGVGGTEAFF; CDR3nt: TGCAGTGCTAGAGATATTGGGGTGGGGGGCACTGAAGCTTTCTTT
d_gene: TRBD1; v_gene: TRBV2; abundance: many; j_gene: TRBJ1-5; CDR3aa: CASSLSTGTQPQHF; CDR3nt: TGTGCCAGCAGTCTATCGACAGGGACGCAGCCCCAGCATTTT